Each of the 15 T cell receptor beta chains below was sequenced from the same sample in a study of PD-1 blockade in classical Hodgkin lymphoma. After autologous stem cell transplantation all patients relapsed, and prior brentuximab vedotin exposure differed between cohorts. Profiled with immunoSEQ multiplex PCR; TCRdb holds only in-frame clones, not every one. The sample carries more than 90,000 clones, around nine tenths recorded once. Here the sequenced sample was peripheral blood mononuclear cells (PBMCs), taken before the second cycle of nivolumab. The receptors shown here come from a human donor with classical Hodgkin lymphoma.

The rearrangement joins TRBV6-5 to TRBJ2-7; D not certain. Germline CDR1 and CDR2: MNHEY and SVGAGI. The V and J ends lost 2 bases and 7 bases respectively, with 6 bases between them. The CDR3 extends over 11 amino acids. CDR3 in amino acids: CASSYPREQYF. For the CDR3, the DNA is TGTGCCAGCAGTTACCCCAGGGAGCAGTACTTC.

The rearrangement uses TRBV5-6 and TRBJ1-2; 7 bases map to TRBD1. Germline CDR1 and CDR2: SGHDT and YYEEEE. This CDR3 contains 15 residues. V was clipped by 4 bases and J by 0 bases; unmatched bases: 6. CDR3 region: CASSQGGRANYGYTF. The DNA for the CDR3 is TGTGCCAGCAGCCAGGGGGGAAGAGCTAACTATGGCTACACCTTC.

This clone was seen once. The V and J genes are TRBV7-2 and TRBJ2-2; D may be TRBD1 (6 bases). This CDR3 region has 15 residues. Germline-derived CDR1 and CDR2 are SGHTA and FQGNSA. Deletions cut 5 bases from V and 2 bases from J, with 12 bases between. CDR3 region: CASSRRGQNTGELFF. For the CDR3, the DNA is TGTGCCAGCAGCCGTCGGGGACAAAACACCGGGGAGCTGTTTTTT.

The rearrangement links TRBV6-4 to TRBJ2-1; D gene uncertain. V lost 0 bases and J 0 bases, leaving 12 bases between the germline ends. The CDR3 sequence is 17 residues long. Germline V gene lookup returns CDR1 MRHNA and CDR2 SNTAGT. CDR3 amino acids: CASSDSAELSSYNEQFF. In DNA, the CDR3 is TGTGCCAGCAGTGACTCCGCAGAACTTAGCTCCTACAATGAGCAGTTCTTC.

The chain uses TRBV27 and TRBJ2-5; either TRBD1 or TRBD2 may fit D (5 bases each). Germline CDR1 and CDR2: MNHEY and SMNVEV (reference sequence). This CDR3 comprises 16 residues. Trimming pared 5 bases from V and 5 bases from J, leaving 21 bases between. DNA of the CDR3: TGTGCCAGCAGTCGCCGACAGACACTAGATGTGGAGACCCAGTACTTC. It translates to CASSRRQTLDVETQYF.

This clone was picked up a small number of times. The CDR3 DNA reads TGTGCCAGCAGCCCTCAGGGGCACACTGAAGCTTTCTTT. Amino acid sequence: CASSPQGHTEAFF. This chain uses TRBV7-6 with TRBJ1-1; D might be TRBD1 (6 bases). Trimming took 5 bases from V and 3 from J, leaving 10 bases between them. The CDR3 loop spans 13 amino acids. Germline assignment: CDR1 SGHVS and CDR2 FNYEAQ.

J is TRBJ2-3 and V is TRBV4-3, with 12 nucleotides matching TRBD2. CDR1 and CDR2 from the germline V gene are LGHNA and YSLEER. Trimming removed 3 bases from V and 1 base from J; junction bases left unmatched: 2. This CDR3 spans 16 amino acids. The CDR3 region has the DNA TGCGCCAGCAGCCAGAGACTAGCGGGAGGCACAGATACGCAGTATTTT. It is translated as CASSQRLAGGTDTQYF.

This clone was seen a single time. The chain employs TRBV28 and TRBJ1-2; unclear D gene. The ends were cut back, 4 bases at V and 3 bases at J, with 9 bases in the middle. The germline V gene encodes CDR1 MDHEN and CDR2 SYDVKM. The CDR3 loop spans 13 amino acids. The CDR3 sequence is CASSWTRDYGYTF. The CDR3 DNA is TGTGCCAGCAGTTGGACCAGAGACTATGGCTACACCTTC.

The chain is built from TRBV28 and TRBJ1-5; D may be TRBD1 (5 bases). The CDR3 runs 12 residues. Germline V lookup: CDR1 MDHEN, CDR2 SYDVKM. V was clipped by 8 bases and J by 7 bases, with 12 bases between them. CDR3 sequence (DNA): TGTGCCAGCGGGGAGGGGAGGCAGCCCCAGCATTTT. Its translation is CASGEGRQPQHF.

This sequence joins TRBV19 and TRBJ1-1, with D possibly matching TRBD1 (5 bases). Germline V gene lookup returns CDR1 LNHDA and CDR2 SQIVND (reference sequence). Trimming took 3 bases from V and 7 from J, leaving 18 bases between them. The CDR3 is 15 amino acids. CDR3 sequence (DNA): TGTGCCAGTAGTATCAGCCGTCTCACAGGTAATGAAGCTTTCTTT. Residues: CASSISRLTGNEAFF. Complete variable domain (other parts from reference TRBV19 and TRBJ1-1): DGGITQSPKYLFRKEGQNVTLSCEQNLNHDAMYWYRQDPGQGLRLIYYSQIVNDFQKGDIAEGYSVSREKKESFPLTVTSAQKNPTAFYLCASSISRLTGNEAFFGQGTRLTVV.

The CDR3 reads CASSFALPLAKNIQYF. The CDR3 bases are TGTGCCAGCAGTTTTGCCCTCCCACTAGCCAAAAACATTCAGTACTTC. The rearrangement links TRBV6-5 to TRBJ2-4; D is undetermined. Germline CDR1 reads MNHEY; CDR2 reads SVGAGI. The CDR3 has 16 residues. The germline V and J ends were trimmed by 4 bases and 0 bases, with 13 bases remaining between them.

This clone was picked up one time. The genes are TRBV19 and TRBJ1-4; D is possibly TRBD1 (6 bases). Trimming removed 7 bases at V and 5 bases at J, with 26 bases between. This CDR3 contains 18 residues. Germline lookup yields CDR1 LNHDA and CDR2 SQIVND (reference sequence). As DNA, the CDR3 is TGTGCCAGTACCAACACTTACAGGGTTCAGGACCCGAATGAAAAACTGTTTTTT. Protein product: CASTNTYRVQDPNEKLFF. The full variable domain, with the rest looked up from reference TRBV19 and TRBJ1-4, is DGGITQSPKYLFRKEGQNVTLSCEQNLNHDAMYWYRQDPGQGLRLIYYSQIVNDFQKGDIAEGYSVSREKKESFPLTVTSAQKNPTAFYLCASTNTYRVQDPNEKLFFGSGTQLSVL.

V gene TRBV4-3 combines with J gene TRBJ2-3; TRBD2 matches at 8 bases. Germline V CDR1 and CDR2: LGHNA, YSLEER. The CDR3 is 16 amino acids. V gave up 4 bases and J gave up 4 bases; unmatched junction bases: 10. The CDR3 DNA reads TGCGCCAGCAGCCCCGTTCGGGGGGGCGGGGCAGATACGCAGTATTTT. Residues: CASSPVRGGGADTQYF.

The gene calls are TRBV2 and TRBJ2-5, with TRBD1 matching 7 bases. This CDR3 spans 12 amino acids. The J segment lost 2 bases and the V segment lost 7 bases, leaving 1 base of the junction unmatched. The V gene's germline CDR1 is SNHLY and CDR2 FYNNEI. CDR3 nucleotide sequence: TGTGCCAGCATGGGACAGCAAGAGACCCAGTACTTC. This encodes CASMGQQETQYF.

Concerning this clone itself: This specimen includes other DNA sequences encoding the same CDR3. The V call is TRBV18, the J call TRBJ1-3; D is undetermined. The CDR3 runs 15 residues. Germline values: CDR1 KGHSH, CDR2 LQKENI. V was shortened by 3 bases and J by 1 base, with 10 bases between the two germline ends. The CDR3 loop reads CASSPQAGSGNTIYF. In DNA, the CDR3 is TGTGCCAGCTCACCTCAGGCGGGGTCTGGAAACACCATATATTTT.